This is a list of T cell receptor beta chains from one sample in a study of T cells in Graves' hyperthyroidism and ophthalmopathy. TCRdb independently ran MiXCR on the multiplex PCR reads; one entry per CDR3 protein. This sample yields around 200,000 distinct CDR3 sequences, of which around 19% are seen a single time; about 45% belongs to the top ten. Specimen: blood. The receptors originated from a man between 35 and 55 years old with Graves' hyperthyroidism. CDR3s include the opening cysteine and the closing phenylalanine or tryptophan. A D gene is named only where the DNA matches it firmly. The listing skips clone size in some rows; elsewhere it reads once, few, many or a size class.

. | 11 | TRBJ1-2 | TRBV9 | many | CASNGRYGYTF | TGTGCCAGCAACGGGCGCTATGGCTACACCTTC
. | 13 | TRBJ2-1 | TRBV7-2 | . | CASSLVQGGEQFF | TGTGCCAGCAGCTTAGTTCAGGGGGGTGAGCAGTTCTTC
. | 15 | TRBJ2-2 | TRBV3-1 | many | CASSQVGTDPGELFF | TGTGCCAGCAGCCAAGTGGGGACGGATCCCGGGGAGCTGTTTTTT
. | 14 | TRBJ2-3 | TRBV11-2 | many | CASSLPYLRNTQYF | TGTGCCAGCAGCCTGCCGTATTTACGGAATACGCAGTATTTT
. | 16 | TRBJ2-1 | TRBV4-3 | many | CASSQDTGGTYNEQFF | TGCGCCAGCAGCCAAGATACGGGGGGCACCTACAATGAGCAGTTCTTC
. | 13 | TRBJ2-5 | TRBV20-1 | many | CSASSGGQETQYF | TGCAGTGCTAGTTCTGGGGGCCAAGAGACCCAGTACTTC
. | 15 | TRBJ1-1 | TRBV5-6 | . | CASSLAVGINTEAFF | TGTGCCAGCAGCTTGGCCGTGGGAATCAACACTGAAGCTTTCTTT
TRBD1 | 15 | TRBJ1-5 | TRBV7-8 | many | CASSLALGGYQPQHF | TGTGCCAGCAGCTTAGCGTTAGGGGGCTATCAGCCCCAGCATTTT
TRBD2 | 16 | TRBJ2-1 | TRBV20-1 | many | CSARDAGLAVGNEQFF | TGCAGTGCTAGAGATGCCGGACTAGCGGTGGGCAATGAGCAGTTCTTC
. | 15 | TRBJ2-5 | TRBV19 | . | CASSIRRGGQETQYF | TGTGCCAGTAGTATCCGACGCGGGGGACAGGAGACCCAGTACTTC
TRBD2 | 16 | TRBJ2-1 | TRBV7-2 | . | CASSRGLAGSYNEQFF | TGTGCCAGCAGCCGCGGACTAGCTGGTTCCTACAATGAGCAGTTCTTC
. | 16 | TRBJ2-4 | TRBV6-1 | many | CASSLSTGLAKNIQYF | TGTGCCAGCAGTTTGTCCACCGGACTAGCCAAAAACATTCAGTACTTC
. | 15 | TRBJ2-5 | TRBV4-3 | few | CASSQDLEGSETQYF | TGCGCCAGCAGCCAAGATTTGGAAGGATCGGAGACCCAGTACTTC
TRBD2 | 15 | TRBJ2-2 | TRBV4-3 | few | CASSPRLAGGGELFF | TGCGCCAGCAGCCCTCGTCTAGCGGGGGGGGGTGAGCTGTTTTTT
TRBD2 | 14 | TRBJ2-5 | TRBV5-1 | many | CASSLGGLEETQYF | TGCGCCAGCAGCTTGGGTGGACTAGAAGAGACCCAGTACTTC
. | 12 | TRBJ1-6 | TRBV6-2/TRBV6-3 | few | CASSYGRGPLHF | TGTGCCAGCAGTTACGGCCGGGGACCCCTCCACTTT
. | 16 | TRBJ1-1 | TRBV19 | many | CASSRGRWGMNTEAFF | TGTGCCAGTAGTCGAGGACGGTGGGGGATGAACACTGAAGCTTTCTTT
. | 14 | TRBJ1-6 | TRBV6-5 | many | CASSYSDGNSPLHF | TGTGCCAGCAGTTACTCAGACGGTAATTCACCCCTCCACTTT